This T cell receptor beta chain was obtained from a study of blood T cell repertoires in COVID-19. Looking at the study overall: Collection of acute and convalescent COVID-19 samples took place in the United States, Italy and Spain.

In germline, CDR1 is LNHDA, CDR2 SQIVND (reference sequence). The germline V and J ends were trimmed by 6 bases and 2 bases, with 14 bases remaining between them. The CDR3 loop spans 15 amino acids. In Cohort 3, a recovered donor had either two negative PCRs, clearance, or symptom resolution. TCRdb's table, derived via immunoSEQ multiplex PCR, lists solely in-frame clones and lacks some. Counted here are 200,000 to 300,000 clones, roughly 90% occurring once; the ten biggest clones make up 3.5% to 5%. The receptor was isolated from a woman aged 25 to 39 who had recovered from COVID-19. The V gene is TRBV19, the J gene TRBJ1-5, with D possibly being TRBD1 (5 bases). The sequencing sample was made of PBMCs or T cells enriched from blood (not recorded which). The CDR3 DNA reads TGTGCCAGTAGCCCTTCGGGGGGTGGCAATCAGCCCCAGCATTTT. It codes for CASSPSGGGNQPQHF.